This T cell receptor (beta chain) stems from a study of shared clonotypes between healthy human individuals. This CDR3 region has 15 residues. Germline loops: CDR1 MNHEY, CDR2 SMNVEV (reference sequence). Deletions cut 6 bases from V and 0 bases from J, with 14 bases between. In the case of this clone: Its antigen is as yet unknown.

Under the authors' procedure: With immunoSEQ giving junction-only sequences and no quality scores, filtering differed. Sequenced by immunoSEQ multiplex PCR; TCRdb stores in-frame clones only, minus some. The D gene and trimming were derived from the DNA, and the V and J assignments and clone size from that table. The repertoire consists of 2 million to 3 million clones, with over 85% occurring once and the leading ten covering roughly 0.39%. Study outcomes and limitations: A generally larger estimated richness was seen in naive subsets than in memory subsets.

Sequencing was done on a sample of naive CD4+ T cells from PBMCs. Subset indicated: CD45RA+ positively selected. The rearrangement links TRBV27 to TRBJ1-1, with D possibly TRBD1 on 6 matching bases. This clonotype originated in a man between 18 and 29 years old in good health. Some clones in this sample may be carry-over from other donors' samples. The CDR3 reads CASRRQGNMNTEAFF. Here the CDR3 DNA reads TGTGCCAGCAGGAGGCAGGGGAATATGAACACTGAAGCTTTCTTT.